The subject of this entry is one T cell receptor (beta chain). V lost 3 bases to trimming and J lost 7 bases; unmatched junction nucleotides: 7. Per germline, CDR1 SGHDT and CDR2 YYEEEE. The CDR3 is made up of 13 amino acids. The record originates from a study of identical twins. TCRdb re-analysed the 5' RACE reads in MiXCR, keeping a single row per CDR3 protein. This table has 1.5 million to 2 million distinct CDR3 sequences, around a third appearing once. The chain is built from TRBV5-6 and TRBJ2-7; 7 nucleotides line up with TRBD1. The sample was cord blood. The clonotype was recovered from a newborn girl in good health. CDR3: CASSWGTVEEQYF. CDR3 sequence (DNA): TGTGCCAGCAGCTGGGGGACAGTCGAAGAGCAGTACTTC.